These 24 T cell receptor beta chains were all obtained from the same sample, sequenced in a study of shared clonotypes between healthy human individuals. Method: immunoSEQ multiplex PCR; TCRdb's copy keeps in-frame clones and lacks some. The repertoire holds hundreds of thousands of clones, with approximately 96% as singletons. The naive CD8 population came from CD45RO-negative cells selected for CCR7, without terminally differentiated effector memory CD45RA+ cells. The sample was naive CD8+ T cells sorted from blood. The receptors were sampled from a woman aged 25 to 39 in good health.

The chain employs TRBV7-9 and TRBJ2-7, with 13 bases that match TRBD2. CDR1 is SEHNR, CDR2 FQNEAQ, per germline (reference sequence). The CDR3 spans 15 residues. V shed 4 bases, J shed 6 bases, and the junction held 6 bases outside the gene matches. Here the CDR3 reads CASSWGLAGRGEQYF. CDR3 sequence (DNA): TGTGCCAGCAGCTGGGGACTAGCGGGGAGAGGCGAGCAGTACTTC.

The V gene is TRBV15, the J gene TRBJ2-7; maybe TRBD1 (5 bases). V lost 6 bases, J lost 0 bases, and 15 bases lay in between. The germline gives CDR1 LNHNV, CDR2 YYDKDF (reference sequence). The CDR3 covers 15 residues. For the CDR3, the DNA is TGTGCCACCAGTACCAGGGTGGGGTTCTCCTACGAGCAGTACTTC. Encoded protein: CATSTRVGFSYEQYF. Filled out from reference TRBV15 and TRBJ2-7, the complete variable domain reads DAMVIQNPRYQVTQFGKPVTLSCSQTLNHNVMYWYQQKSSQAPKLLFHYYDKDFNNEADTPDNFQSRRPNTSFCFLDIRSPGLGDTAMYLCATSTRVGFSYEQYFGPGTRLTVT.

The chain combines TRBV15 with TRBJ2-1; TRBD2 aligns across 7 bases. Germline V gives CDR1 LNHNV, CDR2 YYDKDF (reference sequence). The CDR3 has 15 amino acids. The V segment lost 4 bases and the J segment 6 bases; nucleotides outside the gene matches: 9. CDR3 sequence reads: CATSMWRELGNEQFF. The CDR3 DNA follows: TGTGCCACCAGCATGTGGCGGGAGCTCGGCAATGAGCAGTTCTTC.

V and J are TRBV13 and TRBJ1-1; no firm D call. Trimming took off 5 bases at V and 3 bases at J, with 7 bases between the two ends. CDR3 size: 12 residues. The V gene's germline CDR1 is PRHDT and CDR2 FYEKMQ (reference sequence). CDR3 DNA: TGTGCCAGCAGCAGCTCGGACACTGAAGCTTTCTTT. Its translation: CASSSSDTEAFF.

The chain combines TRBV7-3 with TRBJ1-1, with D possibly matching TRBD1 (5 bases). Trimming cost V 3 bases and J 2 bases, with 10 bases left between them. The germline V gene encodes CDR1 SGHTA and CDR2 FQGTGA. The CDR3 sequence is 14 residues long. CDR3 in DNA: TGTGCCAGCAGCTTTGGGGCGGCAAACACTGAAGCTTTCTTT. Translated: CASSFGAANTEAFF.

The genes are TRBV27 and TRBJ2-2; 11 nucleotides match TRBD2. With V trimmed by 8 bases and J by 7 bases, 18 bases remained unmatched. CDR1 and CDR2 from the germline V gene are MNHEY and SMNVEV (reference sequence). The CDR3 contains 18 residues. This chain's CDR3 is CASRPLLAGGMVYGELFF. CDR3 coding DNA: TGTGCCAGCCGACCCCTGCTAGCGGGAGGAATGGTCTACGGGGAGCTGTTTTTT.

Concerning this clone: The same CDR3 also results from other DNA sequences found in this sample. The chain is built from TRBV13 and TRBJ2-7; 11 nucleotides align to TRBD1. The V and J ends lost 5 bases and 4 bases, in that order; junction bases with no gene match: 4. Per the germline V gene, CDR1 is PRHDT and CDR2 is FYEKMQ (reference sequence). The CDR3 contains 14 residues. This CDR3 is CASSHGQGAYEQYF. In nucleotides, the CDR3 is TGTGCCAGCAGCCATGGACAGGGGGCATACGAGCAGTACTTC.

The chain links TRBV11-1 to TRBJ1-1, with 9 bases identical to TRBD1. J lost 6 bases, V lost 4 bases, and 3 bases had no gene match. Germline V gives CDR1 SGHAT, CDR2 FQDESV (reference sequence). The CDR3 consists of 13 residues. CDR3: CASSYGTGPEAFF. The CDR3 DNA reads as TGTGCCAGCAGCTACGGGACAGGGCCTGAAGCTTTCTTT.

This chain links TRBV28 with TRBJ1-3, with no clear D. V was shortened by 2 bases and J by 1 base, with 9 bases between the two germline ends. CDR1 is MDHEN, CDR2 SYDVKM, per germline. The CDR3 contains 15 residues. In DNA form, the CDR3 reads TGTGCCAGCAGTTTAGGTATAGTGTCTGGAAACACCATATATTTT. It specifies CASSLGIVSGNTIYF. Together with reference TRBV28 and TRBJ1-3, the CDR3 gives the full variable domain: DVKVTQSSRYLVKRTGEKVFLECVQDMDHENMFWYRQDPGLGLRLIYFSYDVKMKEKGDIPEGYSVSREKKERFSLILESASTNQTSMYLCASSLGIVSGNTIYFGEGSWLTVV.

This clone was observed once. CDR3 bases: TGTGCCAGTAGTATGGTCAGGGGAATCAGCTATGAGCAGTTCTTC. Residues: CASSMVRGISYEQFF. The chain links TRBV19 to TRBJ2-1, with D tentatively TRBD1 (6 bases). The CDR3 covers 15 residues. The ends were cut back, 3 bases at V and 8 bases at J, with 17 bases in the middle. Germline V gene sequence: CDR1 LNHDA, CDR2 SQIVND (reference sequence).

This clone appeared a single time. V usage is TRBV28 and J usage is TRBJ2-7; TRBD1 is a possible D gene (5 bases). With 6 bases removed from V and 2 bases from J, the gap between germline ends came to 14 bases. Germline V gives CDR1 MDHEN, CDR2 SYDVKM. CDR3 size: 14 residues. The CDR3 DNA reads TGTGCCAGCAGCCCGACAGTGAGAGCCTACGAGCAGTACTTC. Amino acid sequence: CASSPTVRAYEQYF. Full variable domain (outside the CDR3, taken from reference TRBV28 and TRBJ2-7): DVKVTQSSRYLVKRTGEKVFLECVQDMDHENMFWYRQDPGLGLRLIYFSYDVKMKEKGDIPEGYSVSREKKERFSLILESASTNQTSMYLCASSPTVRAYEQYFGPGTRLTVT.

The chain couples TRBV7-9 to TRBJ2-1, with 9 nucleotides matching TRBD2. The CDR3 loop spans 15 amino acids. Germline V gene data show CDR1 as SEHNR and CDR2 as FQNEAQ (reference sequence). The junction had 6 bases not matched to a gene; V was cut back by 5 bases and J by 4 bases. CDR3 region: CASSRRLAVYNEQFF. The CDR3 DNA reads as TGTGCCAGCAGCCGTCGACTAGCGGTGTACAATGAGCAGTTCTTC.

The chain employs TRBV2 and TRBJ2-5; D perhaps matches TRBD1 (5 bases). The CDR3 has 16 residues. Trimming took off 3 bases at V and 2 bases at J, with 16 bases between the two ends. Germline V gene data show CDR1 as SNHLY and CDR2 as FYNNEI. DNA of the CDR3: TGTGCCAGCAGTGATTATAGGGGTCCTCAGCAAGAGACCCAGTACTTC. Translating it yields CASSDYRGPQQETQYF.

J is TRBJ2-7 and V is TRBV28; perhaps D is TRBD1 or TRBD2 (6 bases each). V shed 6 bases and J shed 4 bases, with 22 bases lying between them. Germline lookup yields CDR1 MDHEN and CDR2 SYDVKM. The CDR3 loop spans 16 amino acids. The CDR3 bases are TGTGCCAGCAGCCCGCTGGGGGGCCCGGGGGAGTACGAGCAGTACTTC. It yields the protein CASSPLGGPGEYEQYF.

A word on this clone: This CDR3 is also generated by other DNA sequences in the sample. This chain joins TRBV5-1 and TRBJ2-7; D remains ambiguous. CDR1 is SGHRS and CDR2 is YFSETQ in the germline V gene. The CDR3 totals 13 residues. The V end was cut by 0 bases, the J end by 2 bases, with 6 bases between. CDR3 in amino acids: CASSLGEPYEQYF. DNA for the CDR3: TGCGCCAGCAGCTTGGGAGAACCCTACGAGCAGTACTTC.

This chain joins TRBV30 and TRBJ2-7; no firm D call. This CDR3 is 12 amino acids long. Germline lookup yields CDR1 GTSNPN and CDR2 SVGIG (reference sequence). Trimming cost V 5 bases and J 3 bases, with 11 bases left between them. DNA for the CDR3: TGTGCCTGGCGCCTAAGCGTCTACGAGCAGTACTTC. Protein: CAWRLSVYEQYF.

The rearrangement uses TRBV19 and TRBJ2-3; a possible D gene is TRBD2 (5 bases). In germline, CDR1 is LNHDA, CDR2 SQIVND (reference sequence). V was shortened by 5 bases and J by 4 bases, with 7 bases between the two germline ends. The CDR3 is 12 amino acids. CDR3 region: CASSRGADTQYF. The CDR3 nucleotides read TGTGCCAGTAGTCGGGGAGCAGATACGCAGTATTTT.

The J gene is TRBJ2-7, the V gene TRBV28; D not resolved. V was cut by 7 bases and J by 5 bases, with 24 bases left in between. The CDR3 length is 16 residues. Germline assignment: CDR1 MDHEN and CDR2 SYDVKM. The CDR3: CASTPPGDPLLDEQYF. The DNA for the CDR3 is TGTGCCAGCACCCCTCCCGGAGATCCACTTCTAGACGAGCAGTACTTC.

This chain uses TRBV6-1 with TRBJ2-1, with TRBD2 identical over 13 bases. After removal of 3 bases from V and 5 bases from J, the junction contained 4 bases not matched to a gene. The CDR3 is made up of 16 amino acids. Germline-derived CDR1 and CDR2 are MNHNS and SASEGT. The CDR3 is CASSETGTSGNNEQFF. In DNA form, the CDR3 reads TGTGCCAGCAGTGAGACCGGGACTAGCGGGAACAATGAGCAGTTCTTC.

V gene TRBV4-2 combines with J gene TRBJ2-4; 8 bases agree with TRBD2. The CDR3 spans 17 residues. V was clipped by 1 base and J by 5 bases; unmatched bases: 10. Germline V gene data show CDR1 as LGHNA and CDR2 as YNFKEQ. DNA of the CDR3: TGTGCCAGCAGCCAAGTTCTACCGGGAGGGTGGCAAAACATTCAGTACTTC. This gives the protein CASSQVLPGGWQNIQYF.

The chain couples TRBV2 to TRBJ1-1; possibly TRBD1 for D (6 bases). The CDR3 is made up of 15 amino acids. Trimming stripped 4 bases from V and 1 base from J, with 13 bases between. Germline CDR1 is SNHLY and CDR2 is FYNNEI. The CDR3 nucleotides read TGTGCCAGCAGTGCGGGGGCTCTGGGGAACACTGAAGCTTTCTTT. It codes for CASSAGALGNTEAFF.

The rearrangement links TRBV28 to TRBJ2-7; the D call may be TRBD1 or TRBD2 (5 bases each). The germline gives CDR1 MDHEN, CDR2 SYDVKM. The V end lost 2 bases, the J end lost 3 bases, and 8 bases lay between the germline ends. CDR3 size: 13 residues. The CDR3 nucleotides read TGTGCCAGCAGTTTACTTGGGGGCTACGAGCAGTACTTC. This encodes CASSLLGGYEQYF.

The chain employs TRBV11-2 and TRBJ2-7; D call uncertain. The CDR3 spans 13 residues. With 5 bases removed from V and 4 bases from J, the gap between germline ends came to 12 bases. The germline CDR1 and CDR2 sequences are SGHAT and FQNNGV. In DNA, the CDR3 is TGTGCCAGCAGCCCTAACGGGTATTACGAGCAGTACTTC. Translation gives CASSPNGYYEQYF.

This rearrangement joins TRBV7-3 to TRBJ2-4; 7 positions agree with TRBD2. The germline V gene has CDR1 SGHTA and CDR2 FQGTGA. V was pared by 5 bases and J by 8 bases, with 15 bases of the junction left unmatched. The CDR3 has 16 amino acids. The CDR3 bases are TGTGCCAGCAGCCCGCCTCGACTAGCTTTGATGGACATTCAGTACTTC. This codes for CASSPPRLALMDIQYF.